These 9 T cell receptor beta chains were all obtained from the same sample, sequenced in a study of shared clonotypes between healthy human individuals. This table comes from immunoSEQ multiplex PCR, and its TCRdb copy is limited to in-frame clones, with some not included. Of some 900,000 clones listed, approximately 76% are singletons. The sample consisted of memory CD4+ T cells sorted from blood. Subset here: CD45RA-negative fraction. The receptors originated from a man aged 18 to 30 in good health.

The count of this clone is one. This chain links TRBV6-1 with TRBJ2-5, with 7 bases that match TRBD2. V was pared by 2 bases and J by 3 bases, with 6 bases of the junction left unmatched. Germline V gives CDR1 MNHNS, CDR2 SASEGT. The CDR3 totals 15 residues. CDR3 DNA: TGTGCCAGCAGTGAACTCGCGGGAGTAAAAGAGACCCAGTACTTC. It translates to CASSELAGVKETQYF.

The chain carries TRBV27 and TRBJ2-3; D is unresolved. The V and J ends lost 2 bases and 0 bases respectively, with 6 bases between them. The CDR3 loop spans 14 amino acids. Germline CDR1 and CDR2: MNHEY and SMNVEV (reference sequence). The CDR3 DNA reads TGTGCCAGCAGTTTAATGGACAGCACAGATACGCAGTATTTT. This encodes CASSLMDSTDTQYF.

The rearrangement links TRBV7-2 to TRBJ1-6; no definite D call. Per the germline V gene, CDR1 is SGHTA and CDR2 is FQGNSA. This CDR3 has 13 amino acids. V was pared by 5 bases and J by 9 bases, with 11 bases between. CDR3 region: CASSPQSRSPLHF. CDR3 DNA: TGTGCCAGCAGCCCCCAGTCGCGTTCACCCCTCCACTTT.

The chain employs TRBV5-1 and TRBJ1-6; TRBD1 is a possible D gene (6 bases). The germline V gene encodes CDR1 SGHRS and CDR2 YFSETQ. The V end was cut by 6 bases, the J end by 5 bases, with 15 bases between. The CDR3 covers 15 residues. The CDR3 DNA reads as TGCGCCAGCACGGAGGCAGGGGATAATAATTCACCCCTCCACTTT. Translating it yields CASTEAGDNNSPLHF.

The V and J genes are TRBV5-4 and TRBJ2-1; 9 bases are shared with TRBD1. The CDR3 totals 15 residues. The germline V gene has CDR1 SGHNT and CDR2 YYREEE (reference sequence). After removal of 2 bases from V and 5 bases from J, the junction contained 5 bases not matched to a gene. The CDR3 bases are TGTGCCAGCAGCTTACGGGACAGGGTCCACAATGAGCAGTTCTTC. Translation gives CASSLRDRVHNEQFF. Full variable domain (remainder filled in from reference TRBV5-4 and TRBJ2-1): ETGVTQSPTHLIKTRGQQVTLRCSSQSGHNTVSWYQQALGQGPQFIFQYYREEENGRGNFPPRFSGLQFPNYSSELNVNALELDDSALYLCASSLRDRVHNEQFFGPGTRLTVL.

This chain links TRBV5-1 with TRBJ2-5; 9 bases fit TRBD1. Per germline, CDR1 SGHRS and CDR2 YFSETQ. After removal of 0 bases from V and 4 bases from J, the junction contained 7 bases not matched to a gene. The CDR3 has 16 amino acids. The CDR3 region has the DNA TGCGCCAGCAGCTTGGATGGACAGGGGAAGGGAGAGACCCAGTACTTC. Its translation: CASSLDGQGKGETQYF. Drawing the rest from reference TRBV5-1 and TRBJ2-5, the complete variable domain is KAGVTQTPRYLIKTRGQQVTLSCSPISGHRSVSWYQQTPGQGLQFLFEYFSETQRNKGNFPGRFSGRQFSNSRSEMNVSTLELGDSALYLCASSLDGQGKGETQYFGPGTRLLVL.

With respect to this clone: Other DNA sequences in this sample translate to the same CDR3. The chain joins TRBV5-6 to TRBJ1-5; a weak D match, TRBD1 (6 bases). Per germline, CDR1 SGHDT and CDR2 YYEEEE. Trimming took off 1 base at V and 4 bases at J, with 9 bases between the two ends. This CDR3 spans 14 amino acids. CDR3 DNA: TGTGCCAGCAGCTTGAGACAGGCAAATCAGCCCCAGCATTTT. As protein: CASSLRQANQPQHF.

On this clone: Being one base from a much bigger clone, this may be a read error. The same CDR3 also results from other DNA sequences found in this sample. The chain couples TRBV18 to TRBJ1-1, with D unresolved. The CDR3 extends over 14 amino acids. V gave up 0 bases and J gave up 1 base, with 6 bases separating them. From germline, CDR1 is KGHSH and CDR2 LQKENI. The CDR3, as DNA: TGTGCCAGCTCACCACCGGGCGGGAACACTGAAGCTTTCTTT. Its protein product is CASSPPGGNTEAFF.

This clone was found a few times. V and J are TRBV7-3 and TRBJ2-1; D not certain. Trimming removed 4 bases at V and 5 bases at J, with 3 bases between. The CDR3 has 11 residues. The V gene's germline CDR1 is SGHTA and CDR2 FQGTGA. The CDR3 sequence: CASSSHNEQFF. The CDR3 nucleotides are TGTGCCAGCAGCTCACACAATGAGCAGTTCTTC.